This T cell receptor (beta chain) was sequenced in a study of T cells in Graves' hyperthyroidism and ophthalmopathy. Findings and caveats of the study: Ophthalmopathy cases were set apart from stable hyperthyroidism by a 13 V-J model.

This CDR3 spans 14 amino acids. Looked up from germline, CDR1 is MDHEN and CDR2 is SYDVKM. V dropped 6 bases and J dropped 7; count of bases not matched to a gene: 8. Concerning this clonotype: Its antigen remains unidentified.

RNA transcripts were the template for amplifying TCR beta CDR3 regions. The HTBI primer set was used in a first-round RT-PCR of the TCR CDR3. TCRdb processed the multiplex PCR reads anew with MiXCR; each CDR3 protein has one entry. The sample records 330,000 or so distinct CDR3 sequences, roughly a fifth being singletons. A Clinical Activity Score of at least 3, a NOSPECS grade of at least 4 and a duration under 3 months were recorded in the ophthalmopathy patients. Based on clinical symptoms, serum thyroxine and TRAb, thyroid ultrasound and orbital computed tomography, diagnoses were reached. Sequencing was carried out using blood. The receptor was derived from a man aged 50 or older with Graves' ophthalmopathy. The chain uses TRBV28 and TRBJ2-2; 7 bases are a match to TRBD1. The CDR3 loop reads CASRPDRADGELFF. Written as DNA, the CDR3 is TGTGCCAGCAGGCCCGACAGGGCTGACGGGGAGCTGTTTTTT.